The next 16 T cell receptor beta chains were all read from a single sample in a study of T-cell memory formation after mild COVID-19. TCRdb passed the 5' RACE reads through MiXCR, listing each CDR3 protein once. The repertoire holds hundreds of thousands of distinct CDR3 sequences, with about 16% as singletons. Sequenced input: PBMCs or a T cell subset sorted from them (not recorded which). All receptors come from an adult woman who had mild COVID-19 (a few samples of this study predate the infection). Cell type and time point are not known.

The chain joins TRBV7-2 to TRBJ2-1; D possibly corresponds to TRBD2 (7 bases). V was clipped by 4 bases and J by 8 bases, with 15 bases between them. The CDR3 length is 14 residues. Per the germline V gene, CDR1 is SGHTA and CDR2 is FQGNSA. CDR3 sequence (DNA): TGTGCCAGCAGCTCGTCGGGGGGCCCATATGAGCAGTTCTTC. The encoded protein is CASSSSGGPYEQFF.

This clonotype was recorded a few times. V gene TRBV4-1 combines with J gene TRBJ2-7; TRBD2 matches at 8 bases. CDR3 size: 16 residues. Germline V CDR1 and CDR2: MGHRA, YSYEKL. With 2 bases clipped from V and 6 bases from J, the junction kept 12 bases outside the gene matches. In DNA, the CDR3 is TGCGCCAGCAGCCAACCTCGAGGCGGGAGGAGGGGCGAGCAGTACTTC. Amino acid sequence: CASSQPRGGRRGEQYF.

This clonotype occurred a few times. The chain carries TRBV7-9 and TRBJ2-2, with TRBD1 matching 7 bases. This CDR3 has 19 residues. With 4 bases clipped from V and 0 bases from J, the junction kept 14 bases outside the gene matches. Germline lookup yields CDR1 SEHNR and CDR2 FQNEAQ (reference sequence). Here the CDR3 reads CASSSLPLTGAPNTGELFF. CDR3 in DNA: TGTGCCAGCAGCTCGCTCCCCCTCACAGGGGCTCCGAACACCGGGGAGCTGTTTTTT. The full variable domain, in which reference TRBV7-9 and TRBJ2-2 provide the parts outside the CDR3, is DTGVSQNPRHKITKRGQNVTFRCDPISEHNRLYWYRQTLGQGPEFLTYFQNEAQLEKSRLLSDRFSAERPKGSFSTLEIQRTEQGDSAMYLCASSSLPLTGAPNTGELFFGEGSRLTVL.

The chain employs TRBV27 and TRBJ2-7; TRBD2 aligns across 7 bases. Germline values: CDR1 MNHEY, CDR2 SMNVEV (reference sequence). The CDR3 extends over 15 amino acids. J was trimmed by 2 bases and V by 2 bases; bases with no gene match: 6. DNA for the CDR3: TGTGCCAGCAGTTTACGGTGGGGAGGGCCCTACGAGCAGTACTTC. It codes for CASSLRWGGPYEQYF.

The chain uses TRBV5-1 and TRBJ2-1; perhaps TRBD1 as D (6 bases). This CDR3 comprises 15 residues. Trimming took 1 base from V and 5 from J, leaving 13 bases between them. Germline V gene data show CDR1 as SGHRS and CDR2 as YFSETQ. In DNA form, the CDR3 reads TGCGCCAGCAGCTTGCGCCCAACAGGGAACAATGAGCAGTTCTTC. Encoded protein: CASSLRPTGNNEQFF.

The chain combines TRBV10-3 with TRBJ1-1; 10 nucleotides line up with TRBD1. The germline CDR1 and CDR2 sequences are ENHRY and SYGVKD. Trimming removed 4 bases from V and 4 bases from J; junction bases left unmatched: 9. The CDR3 is 16 amino acids. In nucleotides, the CDR3 is TGTGCCATCAGTGCAGGGACAGGGGCGTTGGGCACTGAAGCTTTCTTT. Amino acid sequence: CAISAGTGALGTEAFF.

In this sample, this clonotype turned up a few times. This chain links TRBV6-6 with TRBJ1-1; TRBD1 matches at 12 bases. The CDR3 consists of 16 residues. Germline V gene data show CDR1 as MNHNY and CDR2 as SVGAGI (reference sequence). J lost 5 bases, V lost 5 bases, and 9 bases had no gene match. CDR3 protein: CASSLRDRGLSTEAFF. The DNA for the CDR3 is TGTGCCAGCAGTCTCCGGGACAGGGGGCTTTCGACTGAAGCTTTCTTT.

V usage is TRBV11-2 and J usage is TRBJ2-3, with D unresolved. The CDR3 is made up of 14 amino acids. V was pared by 3 bases and J by 0 bases, with 7 bases between. CDR1 and CDR2 from the germline V gene are SGHAT and FQNNGV. In DNA, the CDR3 is TGTGCCAGCAGCTTCTCAGCTAGCACAGATACGCAGTATTTT. It specifies CASSFSASTDTQYF.

This clonotype appeared many times. The chain recombines TRBV5-1 with TRBJ1-1; tentative D call: TRBD1 (6 bases). The V gene lost 4 bases and the J gene lost 0 bases, with 13 bases spanning the gap. The germline V gene encodes CDR1 SGHRS and CDR2 YFSETQ. This CDR3 contains 15 residues. CDR3 sequence reads: CASSGGQPMNTEAFF. CDR3 in DNA: TGCGCCAGCAGCGGAGGACAGCCTATGAACACTGAAGCTTTCTTT.

This chain links TRBV20-1 with TRBJ1-1; 10 bases map to TRBD1. CDR1 and CDR2 (germline): DFQATT, SNEGSKA (reference sequence). The V gene end was trimmed by 3 bases and the J gene end by 10 bases; junction bases not matched to a gene: 2. CDR3 length: 11 residues. DNA of the CDR3: TGCAGTGCTAGGGGGACAGGGGTAGCTTTCTTT. Its translation: CSARGTGVAFF.

The gene calls are TRBV7-9 and TRBJ2-6; TRBD1 aligns across 8 bases. The CDR3 is 18 residues long. V lost 6 bases and J lost 0; bases outside the gene matches: 10. Germline V lookup: CDR1 SEHNR, CDR2 FQNEAQ (reference sequence). The DNA of the CDR3 is TGTGCCAGCAGGGGACAGGAAAGGACTCACTCTGGGGCCAACGTCCTGACTTTC. Encoded protein: CASRGQERTHSGANVLTF.

V gene TRBV3-1 combines with J gene TRBJ2-5; D is undetermined. CDR1 is LGHDT, CDR2 YNNKEL, per germline (reference sequence). The CDR3 runs to 12 residues. V dropped 1 base and J dropped 4 bases, with 4 bases sitting between them. The CDR3 reads CASSQGPETQYF. Written as DNA, the CDR3 is TGTGCCAGCAGCCAAGGGCCAGAGACCCAGTACTTC.

This clonotype showed up just a few times. In nucleotides, the CDR3 is TGTGCCAGCAGTAAGGGACTAGCGGGGCACTACGAGCAGTACTTC. Translating gives CASSKGLAGHYEQYF. This chain connects TRBV6-5 to TRBJ2-7; 13 bases are shared with TRBD2. This CDR3 is built from 15 residues. Losses at the gene ends were 5 bases for V and 3 bases for J; bases not matched to a gene: 4. Germline V gene sequence: CDR1 MNHEY, CDR2 SVGAGI.

This clonotype was observed a few times. The chain carries TRBV7-2 and TRBJ1-5, with TRBD1 as a possible D gene (5 bases). Germline CDR1 and CDR2: SGHTA and FQGNSA. Deletions cut 4 bases from V and 5 bases from J, with 9 bases between. CDR3 length: 13 residues. CDR3: CASSSRGDQPQHF. For the CDR3, the DNA is TGTGCCAGCAGCTCCCGAGGGGATCAGCCCCAGCATTTT.

This clonotype was detected only a few times. This chain links TRBV6-1 with TRBJ2-7; D is possibly TRBD2 (6 bases). Germline CDR1 and CDR2: MNHNS and SASEGT. The CDR3 runs 15 residues. Deletions cut 4 bases from V and 1 base from J, with 14 bases between. The CDR3 DNA reads TGTGCCAGCAGTGGGGACTGGGGTAGGTCCTACGAGCAGTACTTC. This gives the protein CASSGDWGRSYEQYF.

The CDR3 nucleotides are TGTGCCAGCAGAAAAACAGGGGGGGCTGAAGCTTTCTTT. Its translation is CASRKTGGAEAFF. The chain recombines TRBV2 with TRBJ1-1; 8 bases are a match to TRBD1. CDR3 length: 13 residues. V shed 6 bases, J shed 6 bases, and the junction held 6 bases outside the gene matches. The germline gives CDR1 SNHLY, CDR2 FYNNEI.